Listed below are T cell receptor beta chains from one sample, sequenced in a study of lymphopenia after photon versus proton radiotherapy. Sequenced by immunoSEQ multiplex PCR; TCRdb stores in-frame clones only, minus some. This sample has approximately 65,000 clones, with approximately 90% found just once. Sequenced here: peripheral blood, sampled from a patient treated with proton-based radiotherapy. These receptor sequences come from an elderly man with esophageal cancer. Each CDR3 is given with its conserved first and last residue. For some rows the clone size is stated as once, few or many, or as a class when expanded; others skip it.

size: NA; V: TRBV15; J: TRBJ1-5; CDR3: CATSREFPEINQPQHF
size: NA; V: TRBV7-9; J: TRBJ2-7; CDR3: CASSSGLEAYEQYF
size: NA; V: TRBV7-2; J: TRBJ2-3; CDR3: CASSFGGRASPADTQYF
size: NA; V: TRBV6-4; J: TRBJ2-3; CDR3: CASSVIAGSGTDTQYF
size: NA; V: TRBV6-5; J: TRBJ2-3; CDR3: CASSYPDADTQYF
size: NA; V: TRBV9; J: TRBJ2-5; CDR3: CASSSGHQETQYF
size: NA; V: TRBV19; J: TRBJ2-2; CDR3: CASSIQGAQAGELFF
size: NA; V: TRBV7-9; J: TRBJ1-4; CDR3: CASSPTTGGYEKLFF
size: NA; V: TRBV11-1; J: TRBJ1-2; CDR3: CASSLNDYGYTF
size: NA; V: TRBV7-6; J: TRBJ2-3; CDR3: CASSLVGSPSATQYF
size: NA; V: TRBV29-1; J: TRBJ1-2; CDR3: CSVVETGYGYTF
size: NA; V: TRBV30; J: TRBJ2-7; CDR3: CAWSRAGSLFYEQYF
size: NA; V: TRBV5-1; J: TRBJ1-5; CDR3: CASSLFGDSNQPQHF
size: NA; V: TRBV7-2; J: TRBJ2-1; CDR3: CASSPSGARYNEQFF
size: NA; V: TRBV7-9; J: TRBJ2-5; CDR3: CASSSQGVGETQYF
size: NA; V: TRBV6-6; J: TRBJ2-2; CDR3: CASSYGRDTGELFF
size: NA; V: TRBV5-4; J: TRBJ2-4; CDR3: CASSLEQGLNIQYF
size: NA; V: TRBV2; J: TRBJ2-3; CDR3: CASSPLRTDTQYF
size: once; V: TRBV5-1; J: TRBJ2-5; CDR3: CASSLTSGRQETQYF
size: NA; V: TRBV10-3; J: TRBJ2-6; CDR3: CAITRDRDTNVLTF
size: NA; V: TRBV7-9; J: TRBJ2-7; CDR3: CASSPTTGEQYF
size: few; V: TRBV11-2; J: TRBJ2-1; CDR3: CASSLAGDKQFF
size: NA; V: TRBV29-1; J: TRBJ2-7; CDR3: CSVGSVPYEQYF
size: NA; V: TRBV29-1; J: TRBJ2-1; CDR3: CSVEDYESNEQFF
size: once; V: TRBV27; J: TRBJ1-1; CDR3: CASSLGGASPGAEAFF